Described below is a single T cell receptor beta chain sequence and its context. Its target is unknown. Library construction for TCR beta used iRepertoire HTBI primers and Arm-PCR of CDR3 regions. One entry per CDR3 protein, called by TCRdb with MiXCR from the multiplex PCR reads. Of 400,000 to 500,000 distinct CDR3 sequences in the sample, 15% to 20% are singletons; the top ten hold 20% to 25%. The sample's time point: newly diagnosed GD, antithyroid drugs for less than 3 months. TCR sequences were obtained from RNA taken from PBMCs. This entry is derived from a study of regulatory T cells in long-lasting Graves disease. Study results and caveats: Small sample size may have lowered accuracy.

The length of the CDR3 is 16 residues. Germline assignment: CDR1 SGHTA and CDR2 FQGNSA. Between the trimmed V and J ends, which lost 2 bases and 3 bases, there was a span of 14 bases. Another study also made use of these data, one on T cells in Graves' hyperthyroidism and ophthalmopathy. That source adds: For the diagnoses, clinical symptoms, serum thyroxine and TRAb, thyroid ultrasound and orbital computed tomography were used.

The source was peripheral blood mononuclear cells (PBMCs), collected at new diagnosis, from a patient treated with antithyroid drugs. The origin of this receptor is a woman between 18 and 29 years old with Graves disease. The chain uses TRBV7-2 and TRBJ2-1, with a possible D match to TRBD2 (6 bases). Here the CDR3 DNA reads TGTGCCAGCAGCTTACTTCTAGCGACAAACTACAATGAGCAGTTCTTC. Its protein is CASSLLLATNYNEQFF.